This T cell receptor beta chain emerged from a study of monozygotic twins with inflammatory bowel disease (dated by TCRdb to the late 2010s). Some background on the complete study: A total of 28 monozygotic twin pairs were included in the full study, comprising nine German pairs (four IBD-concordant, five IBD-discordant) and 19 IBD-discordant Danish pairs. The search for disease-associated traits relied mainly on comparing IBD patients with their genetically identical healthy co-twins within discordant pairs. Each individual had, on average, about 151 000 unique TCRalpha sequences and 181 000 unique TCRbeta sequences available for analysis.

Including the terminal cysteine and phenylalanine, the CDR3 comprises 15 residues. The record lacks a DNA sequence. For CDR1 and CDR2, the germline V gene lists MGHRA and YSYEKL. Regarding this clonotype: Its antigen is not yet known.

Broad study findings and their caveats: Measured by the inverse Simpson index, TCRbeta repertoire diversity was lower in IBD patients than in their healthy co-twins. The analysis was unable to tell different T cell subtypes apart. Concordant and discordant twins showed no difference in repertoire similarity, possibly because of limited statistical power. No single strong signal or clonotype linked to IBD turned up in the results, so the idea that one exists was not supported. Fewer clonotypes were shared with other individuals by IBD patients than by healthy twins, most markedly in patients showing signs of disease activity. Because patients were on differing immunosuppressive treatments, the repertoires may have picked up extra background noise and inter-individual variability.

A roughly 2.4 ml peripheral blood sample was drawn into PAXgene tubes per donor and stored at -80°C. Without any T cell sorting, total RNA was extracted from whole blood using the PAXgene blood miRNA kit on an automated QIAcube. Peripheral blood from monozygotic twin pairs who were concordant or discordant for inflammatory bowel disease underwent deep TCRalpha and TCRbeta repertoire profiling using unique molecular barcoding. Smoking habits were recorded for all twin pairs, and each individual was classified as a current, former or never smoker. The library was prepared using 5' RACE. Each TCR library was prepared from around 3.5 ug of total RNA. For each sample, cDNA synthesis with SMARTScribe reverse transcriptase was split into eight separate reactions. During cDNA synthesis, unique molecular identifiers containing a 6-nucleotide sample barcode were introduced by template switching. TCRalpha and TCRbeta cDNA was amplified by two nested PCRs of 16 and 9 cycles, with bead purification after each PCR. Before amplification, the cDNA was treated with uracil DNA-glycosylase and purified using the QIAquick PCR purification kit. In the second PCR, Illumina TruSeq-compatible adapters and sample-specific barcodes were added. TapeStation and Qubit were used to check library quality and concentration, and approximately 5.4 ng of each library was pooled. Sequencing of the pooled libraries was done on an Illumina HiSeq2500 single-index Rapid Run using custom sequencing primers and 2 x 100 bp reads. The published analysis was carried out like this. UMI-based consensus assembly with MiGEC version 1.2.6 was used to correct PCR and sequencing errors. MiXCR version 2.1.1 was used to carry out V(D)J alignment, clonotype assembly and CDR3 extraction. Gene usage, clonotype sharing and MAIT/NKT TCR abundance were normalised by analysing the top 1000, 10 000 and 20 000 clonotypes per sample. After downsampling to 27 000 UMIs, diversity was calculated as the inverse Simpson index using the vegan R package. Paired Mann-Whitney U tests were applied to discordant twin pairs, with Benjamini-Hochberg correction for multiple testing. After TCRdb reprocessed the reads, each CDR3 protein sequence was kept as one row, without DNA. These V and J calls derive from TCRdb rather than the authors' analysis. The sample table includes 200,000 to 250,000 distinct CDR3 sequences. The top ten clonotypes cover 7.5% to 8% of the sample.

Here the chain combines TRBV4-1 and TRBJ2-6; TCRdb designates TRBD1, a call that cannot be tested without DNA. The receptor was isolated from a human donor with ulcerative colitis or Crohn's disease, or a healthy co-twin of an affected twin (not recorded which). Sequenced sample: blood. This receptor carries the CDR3 CASSLGGAGANVLTF.